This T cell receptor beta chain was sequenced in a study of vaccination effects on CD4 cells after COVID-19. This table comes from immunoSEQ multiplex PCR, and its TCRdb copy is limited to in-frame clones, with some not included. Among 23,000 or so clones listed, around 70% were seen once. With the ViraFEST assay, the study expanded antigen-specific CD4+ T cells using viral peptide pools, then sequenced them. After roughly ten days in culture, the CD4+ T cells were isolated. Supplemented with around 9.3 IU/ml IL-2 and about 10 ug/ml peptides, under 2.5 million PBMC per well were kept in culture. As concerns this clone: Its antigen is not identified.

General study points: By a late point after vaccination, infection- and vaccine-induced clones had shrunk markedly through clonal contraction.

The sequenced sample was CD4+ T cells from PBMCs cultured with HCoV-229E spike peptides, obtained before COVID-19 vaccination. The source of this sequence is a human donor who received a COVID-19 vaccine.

In DNA, the CDR3 is TGTGCCAGCAGCCAAGACGTATCCTACGAGCAGTACTTC. It codes for CASSQDVSYEQYF. The rearrangement uses TRBV3-1 (or the pseudogene TRBV3-2) and TRBJ2-7; D gene ambiguous. The CDR3 has 13 residues. The V gene's germline CDR1 is LGHDT and CDR2 YNNKEL (reference sequence). The V gene lost 0 bases and the J gene lost 1 base, with 4 bases spanning the gap.